Below are 17 T cell receptor beta chains sequenced from a single sample in a study of control samples from healthy donors and cancer patients (dated by TCRdb to about 2020). Library construction relied on the immunoSEQ multiplex PCR assay. TCRdb carries this immuneACCESS record with in-frame sequences only. Its versions omit some clonotypes, under half of them owing to an unresolved V gene in the studies checked, with the rest unexplained. Present in this sample are about 140,000 clones, over 85% of which were seen just once. About 11% of the sample is taken by the ten largest. Sequencing was performed on blood. The source is a man aged 25 to 40 in good health.

V usage is TRBV3-1 (or the pseudogene TRBV3-2) and J usage is TRBJ2-1; 7 bases fit TRBD1. The CDR3 sequence is 15 residues long. The J segment lost 4 bases and the V segment lost 5 bases, leaving 8 bases of the junction unmatched. CDR1 and CDR2 (germline): LGHDT, YNNKEL (reference sequence). The CDR3 DNA reads TGTGCCAGCAGCGCCGAGACAGGGCCTTACAATGAGCAGTTCTTC. Translation: CASSAETGPYNEQFF.

The rearrangement uses TRBV27 and TRBJ1-2; D may be TRBD1 (5 bases). V gave up 2 bases and J gave up 9 bases, with 16 bases separating them. The CDR3 is 14 amino acids. Germline V gene lookup returns CDR1 MNHEY and CDR2 SMNVEV (reference sequence). In DNA, the CDR3 is TGTGCCAGCAGTTTAAATGGCAGGGATAGTAGCTACACCTTC. This codes for CASSLNGRDSSYTF.

The chain combines TRBV28 with TRBJ1-3, with 9 bases aligning to TRBD1. Per germline, CDR1 MDHEN and CDR2 SYDVKM. This CDR3 spans 15 amino acids. Unmatched junction bases numbered 3, after V lost 5 bases and J lost 1 base. Written as DNA, the CDR3 is TGTGCCAGCAGTCCGGGACAGGGTTCTGGAAACACCATATATTTT. Its protein is CASSPGQGSGNTIYF.

The rearrangement joins TRBV7-8 to TRBJ1-5; unclear D gene. The V gene's germline CDR1 is SGHVS and CDR2 FQNEAQ. CDR3 length: 19 residues. V lost 0 bases, J lost 6 bases, and 24 bases lay in between. The CDR3 sequence: CASSLARWRSSVESQPQHF. The CDR3 DNA reads TGTGCCAGCAGCTTAGCTCGATGGCGGTCCTCCGTTGAGAGTCAGCCCCAGCATTTT. Full variable domain (missing parts from reference TRBV7-8 and TRBJ1-5): GAGVSQSPRYKVAKRGQDVALRCDPISGHVSLFWYQQALGQGPEFLTYFQNEAQLDKSGLPSDRFFAERPEGSVSTLKIQRTQQEDSAVYLCASSLARWRSSVESQPQHFGDGTRLSIL.

The chain links TRBV2 to TRBJ1-1, with D possibly TRBD1 on 6 matching bases. V was pared by 4 bases and J by 7 bases, with 16 bases between. This CDR3 is 14 amino acids long. CDR1 SNHLY and CDR2 FYNNEI come from the germline V gene. CDR3 in DNA: TGTGCCAGCAGTGGGGGCAGGGGTATGGGTGAAGCTTTCTTT. It encodes CASSGGRGMGEAFF.

V is TRBV14 and J is TRBJ2-3, with D perhaps matching TRBD1 (6 bases). CDR3 size: 16 residues. CDR1 is SGHDN and CDR2 is FVKESK in the germline V gene. Trimming shortened V by 4 bases and J by 5 bases, and 19 bases separated the two germline ends. The CDR3: CASSPYYRGRGDTQYF. CDR3 nucleotides: TGTGCCAGCAGCCCTTACTACCGAGGCAGGGGAGATACGCAGTATTTT.

This clone has a single count. This chain joins TRBV5-5 and TRBJ2-1; 8 nucleotides match TRBD2. Germline V lookup: CDR1 SGHKS, CDR2 YYEKEE (reference sequence). The CDR3 totals 17 residues. The V gene end was trimmed by 1 base and the J gene end by 6 bases; junction bases not matched to a gene: 12. The CDR3, as DNA: TGTGCCAGCAGCTTGATACGGAGCGGGAGAGCGATCAATGAGCAGTTCTTC. Translating it yields CASSLIRSGRAINEQFF.

The chain recombines TRBV20-1 with TRBJ2-3; 7 nucleotides match TRBD2. Trimming cost V 6 bases and J 8 bases; bases outside gene matches: 5. The CDR3 extends over 11 amino acids. Germline loops: CDR1 DFQATT, CDR2 SNEGSKA (reference sequence). CDR3 coding DNA: TGCAGTGCCAGGACTAGTGGTACGCAGTATTTT. It codes for CSARTSGTQYF.

V gene TRBV6-6 combines with J gene TRBJ2-5, with D perhaps matching TRBD2 (5 bases). V gave up 7 bases and J gave up 5 bases, with 20 bases separating them. The CDR3 covers 15 residues. Germline lookup yields CDR1 MNHNY and CDR2 SVGAGI (reference sequence). For the CDR3, the DNA is TGTGCCAGCACCACCCTTGGGATGCGCGGGGAGACCCAGTACTTC. This gives the protein CASTTLGMRGETQYF.

CDR3 sequence reads: CASSVGPSGRNTGELFF. CDR3 nucleotides: TGTGCCAGCAGCGTAGGGCCTAGCGGGAGGAACACCGGGGAGCTGTTTTTT. This sequence joins TRBV9 and TRBJ2-2; TRBD2 agrees at 10 bases. The trim removed 0 bases at V and 1 base at J, leaving 3 bases unmatched. Germline assignment: CDR1 SGDLS and CDR2 YYNGEE. This CDR3 is built from 17 residues.

This chain joins TRBV7-2 and TRBJ2-1; TRBD2 matches 8 bases. With V trimmed by 5 bases and J by 7 bases, 10 bases remained unmatched. This CDR3 contains 15 residues. Per germline, CDR1 SGHTA and CDR2 FQGNSA. The CDR3 sequence: CASSLPGGRRNEQFF. The CDR3 region has the DNA TGTGCCAGCAGCCTACCGGGGGGGCGCCGGAATGAGCAGTTCTTC. Complete variable domain (other parts from reference TRBV7-2 and TRBJ2-1): GAGVSQSPSNKVTEKGKDVELRCDPISGHTALYWYRQSLGQGLEFLIYFQGNSAPDKSGLPSDRFSAERTGGSVSTLTIQRTQQEDSAVYLCASSLPGGRRNEQFFGPGTRLTVL.

This chain uses TRBV19 with TRBJ2-5, with D possibly being TRBD2 (6 bases). Between the trimmed V and J ends, which lost 3 bases and 4 bases, there was a span of 15 bases. This CDR3 has 15 residues. Germline loops: CDR1 LNHDA, CDR2 SQIVND (reference sequence). CDR3 nucleotides: TGTGCCAGTAGTATCCCCGACCAAGCGGGAGAGACCCAGTACTTC. This gives the protein CASSIPDQAGETQYF.

For this clone: A much larger clone lies a single base off, so this may be a read error. This chain joins TRBV6-5 and TRBJ2-7, with 9 nucleotides matching TRBD2. This CDR3 has 13 amino acids. After removal of 6 bases from V and 3 bases from J, the junction contained 3 bases not matched to a gene. Germline CDR1 reads MNHEY; CDR2 reads SVGAGI. The CDR3 sequence: CASSRTSDYEQYF. Here the CDR3 DNA reads TGTGCCAGCAGCCGGACTAGCGACTACGAGCAGTACTTC.

The chain uses TRBV6-5 and TRBJ1-6; 10 bases align to TRBD1. Germline CDR1 and CDR2: MNHEY and SVGAGI. V lost 2 bases and J lost 5; bases outside the gene matches: 0. The CDR3 sequence is 15 residues long. In DNA, the CDR3 is TGTGCCAGCAGTTACGGGACAGGGGATAATTCACCCCTCCACTTT. Translation: CASSYGTGDNSPLHF.

The V gene is TRBV4-1, the J gene TRBJ1-2; TRBD1 agrees at 7 bases. The CDR3 consists of 15 residues. V dropped 2 bases and J dropped 3; count of bases not matched to a gene: 6. Germline CDR1 MGHRA, CDR2 YSYEKL. The CDR3 DNA is TGCGCCAGCAGCCAACGGACAGGCGTGCACTATGGCTACACCTTC. Translated, it gives CASSQRTGVHYGYTF.

This rearrangement joins TRBV20-1 to TRBJ1-4, with 7 bases identical to TRBD1. The junction had 12 bases not matched to a gene; V was cut back by 3 bases and J by 2 bases. Germline loops: CDR1 DFQATT, CDR2 SNEGSKA (reference sequence). This CDR3 contains 17 residues. CDR3: CSASYSTGLSTNEKLFF. In DNA form, the CDR3 reads TGCAGTGCTAGTTATTCGACAGGGCTCTCGACTAATGAAAAACTGTTTTTT.

The chain is built from TRBV30 and TRBJ1-5; D remains unclear. V was shortened by 0 bases and J by 4 bases, with 7 bases between the two germline ends. CDR3 length: 13 amino acids. Looked up from germline, CDR1 is GTSNPN and CDR2 is SVGIG (reference sequence). The CDR3 sequence is CAWSVQPNQPQHF. The CDR3, as DNA: TGTGCCTGGAGTGTACAACCAAATCAGCCCCAGCATTTT.